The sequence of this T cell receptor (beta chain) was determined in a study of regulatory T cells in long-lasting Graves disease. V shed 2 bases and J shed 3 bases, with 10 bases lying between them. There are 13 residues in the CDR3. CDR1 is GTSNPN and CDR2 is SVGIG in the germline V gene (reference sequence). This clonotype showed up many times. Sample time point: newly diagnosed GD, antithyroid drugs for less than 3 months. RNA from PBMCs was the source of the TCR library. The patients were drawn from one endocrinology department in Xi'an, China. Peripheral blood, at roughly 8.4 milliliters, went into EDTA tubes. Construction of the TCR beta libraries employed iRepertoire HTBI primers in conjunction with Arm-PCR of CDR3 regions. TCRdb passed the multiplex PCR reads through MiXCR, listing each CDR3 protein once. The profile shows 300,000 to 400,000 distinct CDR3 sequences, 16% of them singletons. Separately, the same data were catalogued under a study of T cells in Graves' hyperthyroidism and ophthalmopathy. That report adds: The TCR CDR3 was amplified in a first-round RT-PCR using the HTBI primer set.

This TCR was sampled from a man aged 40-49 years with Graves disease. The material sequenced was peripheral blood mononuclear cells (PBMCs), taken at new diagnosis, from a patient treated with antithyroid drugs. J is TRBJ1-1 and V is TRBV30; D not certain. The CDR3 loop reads CAWSFNRDTEAFF. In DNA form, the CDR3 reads TGTGCCTGGAGTTTTAACCGGGACACTGAAGCTTTCTTT. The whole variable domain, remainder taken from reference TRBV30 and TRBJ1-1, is SQTIHQWPATLVQPVGSPLSLECTVEGTSNPNLYWYRQAAGRGLQLLFYSVGIGQISSEVPQNLSASRPQDRQFILSSKKLLLSDSGFYLCAWSFNRDTEAFFGQGTRLTVV.